This T cell receptor beta chain was identified in a study of radiotherapy plus CTLA-4 blockade in lung cancer. Overall study: The study recorded objective responses in roughly a sixth of patients and disease control in 25% to 35%. General observations from the study: Tumor-derived TCR clones expanded in blood after radiotherapy plus ipilimumab. Early blood T cell clone changes and increased post-radiation serum interferon-beta were reportedly the strongest response predictors.

Concerning this clone: Its antigen is not known.

TCRdb's table, derived via immunoSEQ multiplex PCR, lists solely in-frame clones and lacks some. The table shows around 56,000 clones, with around 80% occurring only once. The CDR3 runs 12 residues. The ends were cut back, 5 bases at V and 7 bases at J, with 9 bases in the middle. The germline V gene encodes CDR1 MNHEY and CDR2 SVGAGI. Treatment of patients with chemo-refractory metastatic non-small-cell lung cancer consisted of focal radiation plus CTLA-4 blockade with ipilimumab. The sample was peripheral blood, taken from a patient treated with radiotherapy plus ipilimumab. The chain employs TRBV6-5 and TRBJ2-1; no firm D call. This sequence originates from a human donor with non-small cell lung cancer who had a complete response to radiotherapy plus ipilimumab. CDR3 DNA: TGTGCCAGCAGTACCTTCTATAATGAGCAGTTCTTC. It specifies CASSTFYNEQFF.